One sample yielded the 10 T cell receptor beta chains listed below, sequenced in a study of blood T cell repertoires in COVID-19. The data were produced by immunoSEQ multiplex PCR, yet TCRdb's version contains in-frame clones alone and is incomplete. Of roughly 250,000 clones in the sample, around 80% are singletons; the top ten hold 5.5%. What was sequenced was peripheral blood. The source of these receptors is a human donor in a cohort sampled during active COVID-19.

Only a few counts were recorded for this clone. The chain recombines TRBV5-1 with TRBJ1-6; maybe TRBD1 (5 bases). This CDR3 contains 16 residues. Per germline, CDR1 SGHRS and CDR2 YFSETQ. Trimming left V 3 bases short and J 4 bases short, with 14 bases between. This CDR3 is CASSSTTQGYNSPLHF. The CDR3 region has the DNA TGCGCCAGCAGCTCTACCACCCAGGGTTATAATTCACCCCTCCACTTT.

The rearrangement uses TRBV10-1 and TRBJ2-2; no definite D call. V shed 0 bases and J shed 2 bases, with 4 bases lying between them. The CDR3 has 14 amino acids. Germline values: CDR1 WNHNN, CDR2 SYGVQD (reference sequence). CDR3: CASSESRNTGELFF. DNA for the CDR3: TGCGCCAGCAGTGAGTCCAGAAACACCGGGGAGCTGTTTTTT.

This chain joins TRBV7-6 and TRBJ1-5, with TRBD1 as a possible D gene (5 bases). Germline CDR1 SGHVS, CDR2 FNYEAQ. Trimming cost V 2 bases and J 5 bases, with 13 bases left between them. The CDR3 is made up of 15 amino acids. The CDR3 sequence: CASSLWGGGHQPQHF. CDR3 sequence (DNA): TGTGCCAGCAGCTTATGGGGGGGTGGCCATCAGCCCCAGCATTTT.

This chain links TRBV27 with TRBJ1-4; D is perhaps TRBD1 (5 bases). V was trimmed by 8 bases and J by 11 bases, leaving 12 bases between them. The CDR3 length is 11 residues. CDR1 is MNHEY, CDR2 SMNVEV, per germline (reference sequence). CDR3 in amino acids: CASQGRNKLFF. The CDR3 nucleotides read TGTGCCAGCCAGGGCAGGAATAAACTGTTTTTT.

This rearrangement joins TRBV27 to TRBJ2-5; D is ambiguous. Germline V gene lookup returns CDR1 MNHEY and CDR2 SMNVEV (reference sequence). The CDR3 covers 14 residues. V was trimmed by 1 base and J by 4 bases, leaving 10 bases between them. The CDR3: CASSLWQSRETQYF. DNA of the CDR3: TGTGCCAGCAGTTTATGGCAGTCCCGAGAGACCCAGTACTTC.

The genes are TRBV19 and TRBJ1-3, with D uncertain. This CDR3 contains 15 residues. Per germline, CDR1 LNHDA and CDR2 SQIVND (reference sequence). V gave up 2 bases and J gave up 0 bases, with 8 bases separating them. The CDR3 region is CASSIMGDSGNTIYF. Written as DNA, the CDR3 is TGTGCCAGTAGTATAATGGGAGACTCTGGAAACACCATATATTTT.

The chain links TRBV5-1 to TRBJ2-1; 9 bases match TRBD1. J was trimmed by 6 bases and V by 3 bases; bases with no gene match: 10. CDR1 and CDR2 from the germline V gene are SGHRS and YFSETQ. The CDR3 is 16 amino acids. CDR3 nucleotides: TGCGCCAGCAGCTCCGGGACAGGGCTGACGAGCAATGAGCAGTTCTTC. Translation gives CASSSGTGLTSNEQFF. Full variable domain (rest looked up from reference TRBV5-1 and TRBJ2-1): KAGVTQTPRYLIKTRGQQVTLSCSPISGHRSVSWYQQTPGQGLQFLFEYFSETQRNKGNFPGRFSGRQFSNSRSEMNVSTLELGDSALYLCASSSGTGLTSNEQFFGPGTRLTVL.

In nucleotides, the CDR3 is TGTGCCAGTAGTATGGACAGGGGTTCCTATAATTCACCCCTCCACTTT. Amino acids: CASSMDRGSYNSPLHF. The chain recombines TRBV19 with TRBJ1-6; 9 nucleotides match TRBD1. Germline CDR1 reads LNHDA; CDR2 reads SQIVND (reference sequence). This CDR3 region has 16 residues. With V trimmed by 3 bases and J by 1 base, 1 base remained unmatched.

V and J are TRBV5-1 and TRBJ2-3, with 8 positions matching TRBD2. With 3 bases clipped from V and 0 bases from J, the junction kept 9 bases outside the gene matches. CDR1 and CDR2 (germline): SGHRS, YFSETQ. The CDR3 consists of 17 residues. The CDR3 loop reads CASSSVLAGPSTDTQYF. Here the CDR3 DNA reads TGCGCCAGCAGCTCGGTGCTAGCGGGCCCTAGCACAGATACGCAGTATTTT.

The rearrangement uses TRBV6-6 and TRBJ1-4; D is undetermined. The CDR3 is 16 amino acids. Looked up from germline, CDR1 is MNHNY and CDR2 is SVGAGI (reference sequence). Trimming stripped 2 bases from V and 8 bases from J, with 18 bases between. The CDR3 nucleotides read TGTGCCAGCAGTTACGGGATGAGGGCATTGGGAGAAAAACTGTTTTTT. Protein product: CASSYGMRALGEKLFF.